Given below is one T cell receptor (beta chain) in context. Authors' processing steps: Amplifying reference gene primers gave estimates of nucleated cell counts. Clones were read by immunoSEQ multiplex PCR, and TCRdb kept only the in-frame ones, dropping some. The V and J calls and clone size come from that table; D and trimming were worked out from the DNA. The sample lists about 480,000 clones, around 89% occurring once. This entry is derived from a study of blood T cell repertoires in COVID-19. V lost 1 base to trimming and J lost 5 bases, with 13 bases between them. CDR3 length: 15 residues. The V gene's germline CDR1 is SGHNT and CDR2 YYREEE (reference sequence).

The TCR sequence derives from a woman aged 25 to 45 with acute or convalescent COVID-19. The chain combines TRBV5-4 with TRBJ1-5; a possible D gene is TRBD1 (5 bases). Input material: peripheral blood. Here the CDR3 DNA reads TGTGCCAGCAGCTTGTTGCGCGGGGCTTATCAGCCCCAGCATTTT. It translates to CASSLLRGAYQPQHF.